A few counts support the clone carrying this T cell receptor beta chain. The antigen remains undetermined. This specimen belongs to a study of CD8 T cells in ankylosing spondylitis. Study outcomes and limitations: CD8+ disease-linked clones were present at relatively low frequencies in blood. Seemingly characteristic of ankylosing spondylitis blood was a TCR beta motif consisting of eight highly homologous variants. As reported, disease-linked clones showed significant enrichment in matched ankylosing spondylitis synovial fluid.

Construction of TCR beta libraries was performed using quantitative 5'-RACE with molecular barcodes. TCRdb redid the calling of the 5' RACE reads with MiXCR, one entry per CDR3 protein. The sample lists some 54,000 distinct CDR3 sequences, 7.4% occurring once. The germline V gene has CDR1 ENHRY and CDR2 SYGVKD. The length of the CDR3 is 14 residues. Trimming took off 6 bases at V and 6 bases at J, with 17 bases between the two ends. The sequence derives from a female donor with ankylosing spondylitis or in good health (not recorded which). The gene calls are TRBV10-3 and TRBJ1-1; a weak D match, TRBD1 (5 bases). The sequenced sample consisted of blood, either unsorted or a sorted T cell fraction (not recorded which). The CDR3 loop is CAISLTGVPAEAFF. The CDR3 DNA is TGTGCCATCAGCCTAACAGGCGTCCCAGCTGAAGCTTTCTTT.